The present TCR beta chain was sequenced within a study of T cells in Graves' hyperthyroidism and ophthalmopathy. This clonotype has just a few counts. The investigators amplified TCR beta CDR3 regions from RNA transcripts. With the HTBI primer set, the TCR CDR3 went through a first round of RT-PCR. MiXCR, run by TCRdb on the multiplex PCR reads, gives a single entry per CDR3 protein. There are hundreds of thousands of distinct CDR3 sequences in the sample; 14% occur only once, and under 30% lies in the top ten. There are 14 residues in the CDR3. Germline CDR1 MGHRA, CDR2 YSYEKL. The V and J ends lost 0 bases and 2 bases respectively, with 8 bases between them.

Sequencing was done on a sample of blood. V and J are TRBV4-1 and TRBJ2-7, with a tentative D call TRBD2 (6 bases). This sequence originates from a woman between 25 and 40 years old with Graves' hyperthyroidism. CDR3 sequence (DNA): TGCGCCAGCAGCCAAGATAGCGGTCCCTACGAGCAGTACTTC. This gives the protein CASSQDSGPYEQYF.